This T cell receptor beta chain emerged from a study of blood T cell repertoires in COVID-19. Trimming took off 1 base at V and 5 bases at J, with 16 bases between the two ends. CDR1 is SGHAT, CDR2 FQNNGV, per germline. The CDR3 contains 16 residues. Libraries were prepared by immunoSEQ multiplex PCR; TCRdb keeps only in-frame clonotypes and omits some of them. This repertoire shows about 55,000 clones, more than 60% found once; its top ten account for approximately 15%. This receptor was identified in a woman in her 70s with acute or convalescent COVID-19. Input material: peripheral blood. This chain joins TRBV11-2 and TRBJ2-3, with D maybe TRBD2 (7 bases). CDR3 in DNA: TGTGCCAGCAGCTTAGTCGGACTAGGAGGGGGAGATACGCAGTATTTT. Protein: CASSLVGLGGGDTQYF.